The next 31 T cell receptor beta chains were all read from a single sample in a study of post-analysis software for immune sequencing data. General study findings and limits: Included in a set of about 5 TRBV segments more frequent in patients than controls were TRBV5-6, TRBV5-1 and TRBV20-1.

The antigens of these receptors remain unknown. Every TCR beta cDNA library bore unique molecular identifiers. TCRdb analysed the PCR reads with MiXCR anew, one entry per CDR3 protein. This table holds 350,000 to 500,000 distinct CDR3 sequences, 39% found once. The source material was blood. These receptors originate from a girl aged 2 to 9 with multiple sclerosis.

The chain couples TRBV28 to TRBJ2-5, with 8 bases identical to TRBD2. The J call may be incorrect, as the DNA end agrees better with TRBJ2-7. Germline V gives CDR1 MDHEN, CDR2 SYDVKM. There are 15 residues in the CDR3. CDR3 protein: CASSSTSGGASEQYF. CDR3 coding DNA: TGTGCCAGCAGTTCAACTAGCGGAGGGGCCTCCGAGCAGTACTTC.

This clonotype has a handful of counts. This sequence joins TRBV7-9 and TRBJ2-7, with 7 bases identical to TRBD2. This CDR3 is 16 amino acids long. V lost 5 bases to trimming and J lost 0 bases; unmatched junction nucleotides: 10. Germline V gene data show CDR1 as SEHNR and CDR2 as FQNEAQ (reference sequence). CDR3 sequence: CASSPGGSGVSYEQYF. The CDR3 nucleotides read TGTGCCAGCAGCCCCGGCGGAAGCGGGGTCTCCTACGAGCAGTACTTC.

The chain joins TRBV6-1 to TRBJ1-2; 12 positions match TRBD1. Looked up from germline, CDR1 is MNHNS and CDR2 is SASEGT. The CDR3 is 15 amino acids. Trimming cost V 3 bases and J 7 bases; bases outside gene matches: 6. CDR3 residues: CASSDRDRGPSGYTF. In DNA, the CDR3 is TGTGCCAGCAGTGATAGGGACAGGGGGCCGTCTGGCTACACCTTC.

V is TRBV2 and J is TRBJ2-7; the match to TRBD1 covers 10 bases. Germline values: CDR1 SNHLY, CDR2 FYNNEI. CDR3 size: 16 residues. The V and J ends lost 6 bases and 7 bases, in that order; junction bases with no gene match: 15. The CDR3 protein is CASSASWDRGGGEQYF. The CDR3 DNA reads as TGTGCCAGCAGCGCAAGTTGGGACAGGGGTGGTGGTGAGCAGTACTTC.

This clonotype has more than one count but fewer than ten. The V and J genes are TRBV4-2 and TRBJ2-4; D tentatively fits TRBD1 or TRBD2 (6 bases each). Germline V gives CDR1 LGHNA, CDR2 YNFKEQ. Trimming removed 3 bases from V and 2 bases from J, with 11 bases in between. This CDR3 has 15 amino acids. The CDR3 sequence: CASSHRGESKNIQYF. The CDR3 region has the DNA TGTGCCAGCAGCCATAGGGGGGAGTCCAAAAACATTCAGTACTTC.

This clonotype was detected only a few times. V is TRBV6-5 and J is TRBJ2-5; D is possibly TRBD1 (6 bases). From germline, CDR1 is MNHEY and CDR2 SVGAGI. Trimming shortened V by 7 bases and J by 5 bases, and 11 bases separated the two germline ends. This CDR3 has 12 residues. The CDR3 region has the DNA TGTGCCAGCACTACTCAGGGGGAGACCCAGTACTTC. Translated: CASTTQGETQYF.

This clonotype was seen a few times. This sequence joins TRBV10-2 and TRBJ2-4, with D possibly TRBD2 on 6 matching bases. V was clipped by 11 bases and J by 0 bases, with 8 bases between them. The CDR3 consists of 12 residues. Germline loops: CDR1 WSHSY, CDR2 SAAADI. In nucleotides, the CDR3 is TGCGCCGGAGGGATAGCCAAAAACATTCAGTACTTC. It is translated as CAGGIAKNIQYF.

Ten or more counts support this clonotype. The gene calls are TRBV7-3 and TRBJ1-2; the match to TRBD1 covers 7 bases. Germline V gives CDR1 SGHTA, CDR2 FQGTGA. The CDR3 consists of 13 residues. V lost 3 bases and J lost 5; bases outside the gene matches: 3. The CDR3 loop is CASSFGTAYGYTF. The DNA for the CDR3 is TGTGCCAGCAGCTTCGGGACAGCATATGGCTACACCTTC.

V and J are TRBV4-3 and TRBJ2-5; D remains unclear. Germline V gene data show CDR1 as LGHNA and CDR2 as YSLEER. V was pared by 0 bases and J by 7 bases, with 12 bases between. CDR3 length: 14 residues. This CDR3 reads CASSQELGPGTQYF. CDR3 in DNA: TGCGCCAGCAGCCAAGAGCTAGGACCAGGGACCCAGTACTTC.

This clonotype was found a few times. This chain joins TRBV12-3 or TRBV12-4 and TRBJ2-1, with D perhaps matching TRBD1 or TRBD2 (5 bases each). V shed 3 bases and J shed 4 bases, with 13 bases lying between them. This CDR3 has 15 residues. CDR3 coding DNA: TGTGCCAGCAGTTTCCCGGGGCAGGTTTACAATGAGCAGTTCTTC. This gives the protein CASSFPGQVYNEQFF.

In this sample, this clonotype turned up a few times. CDR3 protein: CASSLVGTSGQQFF. For the CDR3, the DNA is TGTGCCAGCAGTTTAGTAGGGACTAGCGGACAGCAGTTCTTC. V usage is TRBV27 and J usage is TRBJ2-1; 11 positions match TRBD2. Trimming took 2 bases from V and 11 from J; bases not matched to a gene: 5. The CDR3 length is 14 residues. Per the germline V gene, CDR1 is MNHEY and CDR2 is SMNVEV (reference sequence).

The chain combines TRBV3-1 with TRBJ2-7, with 15 bases that match TRBD2. CDR3 length: 18 amino acids. Germline V CDR1 and CDR2: LGHDT, YNNKEL (reference sequence). With 2 bases clipped from V and 7 bases from J, the junction kept 12 bases outside the gene matches. The CDR3 nucleotides are TGTGCCAGCAGCCAACTCTCGGGACTAGCGGGGGGCTACAATGAGCAGTACTTC. This encodes CASSQLSGLAGGYNEQYF.

The rearrangement uses TRBV4-2 and TRBJ1-2; TRBD1 agrees at 7 bases. J lost 4 bases, V lost 3 bases, and 8 bases had no gene match. The CDR3 consists of 15 residues. Germline CDR1 reads LGHNA; CDR2 reads YNFKEQ. DNA for the CDR3: TGTGCCAGCAGCCAGACAGGGAGGAAAGGCTATGGCTACACCTTC. Translation: CASSQTGRKGYGYTF.

The rearrangement joins TRBV7-3 to TRBJ2-5; weak D call: TRBD2 (5 bases). The germline gives CDR1 SGHTA, CDR2 FQGTGA. This CDR3 is built from 14 residues. V shed 5 bases and J shed 4 bases, with 14 bases lying between them. CDR3 nucleotides: TGTGCCAGCAGCCCGACTACGACGGGAGAGACCCAGTACTTC. It codes for CASSPTTTGETQYF.

V is TRBV6-5 and J is TRBJ2-7, with D possibly being TRBD1 (5 bases). V was trimmed by 7 bases and J by 7 bases, leaving 14 bases between them. CDR1 is MNHEY and CDR2 is SVGAGI in the germline V gene. The CDR3 has 12 residues. The CDR3: CASMSGFGEQYF. CDR3 coding DNA: TGTGCCAGCATGTCAGGGTTTGGGGAGCAGTACTTC.

The V gene is TRBV9, the J gene TRBJ2-7; the D call may be TRBD1 or TRBD2 (5 bases each). The CDR3 is 13 residues long. Germline values: CDR1 SGDLS, CDR2 YYNGEE. V was shortened by 0 bases and J by 3 bases, with 7 bases between the two germline ends. The CDR3 is CASSVGGNYEQYF. DNA of the CDR3: TGTGCCAGCAGCGTAGGGGGGAACTACGAGCAGTACTTC.

V is TRBV28 and J is TRBJ2-7, with D possibly matching TRBD1 (6 bases). Per the germline V gene, CDR1 is MDHEN and CDR2 is SYDVKM. This CDR3 contains 14 residues. Trimming took 2 bases from V and 6 from J, leaving 14 bases between them. CDR3 protein: CASSLGQGTGEQYF. The CDR3 DNA follows: TGTGCCAGCAGTTTAGGCCAGGGGACGGGCGAGCAGTACTTC. The complete variable domain, with remaining parts taken from reference TRBV28 and TRBJ2-7, reads DVKVTQSSRYLVKRTGEKVFLECVQDMDHENMFWYRQDPGLGLRLIYFSYDVKMKEKGDIPEGYSVSREKKERFSLILESASTNQTSMYLCASSLGQGTGEQYFGPGTRLTVT.

The V call is TRBV5-1, the J call TRBJ2-7, with 7 nucleotides matching TRBD2. Germline V gives CDR1 SGHRS, CDR2 YFSETQ. The trim removed 0 bases at V and 3 bases at J, leaving 6 bases unmatched. The CDR3 has 15 amino acids. DNA of the CDR3: TGCGCCAGCAGCTTGGATGGCGGGAGAATCTACGAGCAGTACTTC. It encodes CASSLDGGRIYEQYF.

The chain joins TRBV27 to TRBJ2-5; D tentatively fits TRBD1 or TRBD2 (5 bases each). CDR1 is MNHEY, CDR2 SMNVEV, per germline (reference sequence). This CDR3 has 14 residues. V was cut by 2 bases and J by 4 bases, with 11 bases left in between. The CDR3 bases are TGTGCCAGCAGTTTACAGGGAGAGGGAGAGACCCAGTACTTC. This codes for CASSLQGEGETQYF.

The chain carries TRBV11-2 and TRBJ2-4; weak D call: TRBD2 (5 bases). The germline CDR1 and CDR2 sequences are SGHAT and FQNNGV. The CDR3 sequence is 14 residues long. Trimming left V 4 bases short and J 15 bases short, with 22 bases between. CDR3 sequence (DNA): TGTGCCAGCAGCTCCACGACTAATGCCATGCGACTGTACTTC. This gives the protein CASSSTTNAMRLYF.

This clonotype was recorded many times. The chain carries TRBV7-3 and TRBJ1-1; the match to TRBD1 covers 8 bases. The junction had 5 bases not matched to a gene; V was cut back by 5 bases and J by 6 bases. The CDR3 runs 13 residues. Germline V CDR1 and CDR2: SGHTA, FQGTGA. CDR3 in amino acids: CASSTTGESEAFF. The CDR3 DNA reads as TGTGCCAGCAGCACGACAGGGGAATCTGAAGCTTTCTTT.

There are a few counts of this clonotype. V usage is TRBV7-2 and J usage is TRBJ2-7; 8 positions match TRBD2. Trimming removed 4 bases from V and 5 bases from J; junction bases left unmatched: 7. CDR1 and CDR2 (germline): SGHTA, FQGNSA. The CDR3 covers 14 residues. CDR3 sequence (DNA): TGTGCCAGCAGCTCAGCGGGAGTAATCGACGAGCAGTACTTC. Amino acids: CASSSAGVIDEQYF.

This clonotype was seen more than once but under ten times. The gene calls are TRBV6-2 or TRBV6-3 and TRBJ2-7, with 8 bases matching TRBD2. The trim removed 4 bases at V and 0 bases at J, leaving 8 bases unmatched. The CDR3 contains 16 residues. The germline CDR1 and CDR2 sequences are MNHEY and SVGEGT. The CDR3 protein is CASSSLSGGSSYEQYF. CDR3 DNA: TGTGCCAGCAGTTCATTAAGCGGGGGAAGCTCCTACGAGCAGTACTTC.

This chain uses TRBV3-1 with TRBJ2-5; 7 bases map to TRBD2. CDR1 LGHDT and CDR2 YNNKEL come from the germline V gene (reference sequence). The CDR3 extends over 17 amino acids. Trimming took 4 bases from V and 1 from J; bases not matched to a gene: 12. CDR3 sequence reads: CASSRVSSRGSQETQYF. The CDR3 nucleotides are TGTGCCAGCAGCCGGGTCTCTTCGCGGGGGTCCCAAGAGACCCAGTACTTC.

This clonotype was recorded at least ten times. V is TRBV27 and J is TRBJ2-5; D perhaps matches TRBD1 (6 bases). V lost 7 bases and J lost 5, with 26 bases in between. From germline, CDR1 is MNHEY and CDR2 SMNVEV (reference sequence). The CDR3 extends over 17 amino acids. The CDR3 DNA follows: TGTGCCAGCACCCTGCGCACCACGGGACATAGCCGGGAGACCCAGTACTTC. This codes for CASTLRTTGHSRETQYF.

This clonotype qualifies as large (0.1 to 1%). This chain connects TRBV5-5 to TRBJ2-7; weak D call: TRBD1 (6 bases). Germline CDR1 reads SGHKS; CDR2 reads YYEKEE (reference sequence). CDR3 size: 15 residues. Trimming removed 1 base at V and 2 bases at J, with 13 bases between. The DNA of the CDR3 is TGTGCCAGCAGCTTGCGGCCAGGGGCGACCTACGAGCAGTACTTC. Amino acid sequence: CASSLRPGATYEQYF.

This rearrangement joins TRBV7-3 to TRBJ1-5, with D hard to call. V was clipped by 3 bases and J by 5 bases, with 17 bases between them. The length of the CDR3 is 16 residues. Germline-derived CDR1 and CDR2 are SGHTA and FQGTGA. Here the CDR3 reads CASSLKPNEVDQPQHF. The DNA for the CDR3 is TGTGCCAGCAGCTTGAAGCCAAATGAAGTAGATCAGCCCCAGCATTTT.

This clonotype has more than one count but fewer than ten. The chain recombines TRBV4-3 with TRBJ2-5; TRBD2 agrees at 10 bases. Per germline, CDR1 LGHNA and CDR2 YSLEER. V was clipped by 1 base and J by 4 bases; unmatched bases: 6. This CDR3 spans 16 amino acids. The CDR3 protein is CASSQVLAGGVETQYF. DNA of the CDR3: TGCGCCAGCAGCCAAGTTTTAGCGGGAGGCGTAGAGACCCAGTACTTC.

About this clonotype itself: This sequence may be a read error, since a much larger clone differs from it by one base. The rearrangement joins TRBV25-1 to TRBJ2-4; 9 bases are shared with TRBD1. CDR1 MGHDK and CDR2 SYGVNS come from the germline V gene. The CDR3 covers 16 residues. Written as DNA, the CDR3 is TGTGCCAGCAGCCCCGGGACAGGGAAGGCCAAAACCATTCAGTACTTC. As protein: CASSPGTGKAKTIQYF.

This chain joins TRBV7-6 and TRBJ2-7, with D hard to call. The CDR3 totals 16 residues. V was trimmed by 4 bases and J by 7 bases, leaving 23 bases between them. Germline CDR1 is SGHVS and CDR2 is FNYEAQ. CDR3 in DNA: TGTGCCAGCAGCTCGATCGACGGTGGCTCCTACAATGAGCAGTACTTC. It translates to CASSSIDGGSYNEQYF.

The V and J genes are TRBV20-1 and TRBJ2-3; possible D gene TRBD1, 6 bases. The CDR3 consists of 14 residues. V lost 6 bases, J lost 3 bases, and 16 bases lay in between. CDR1 is DFQATT, CDR2 SNEGSKA, per germline (reference sequence). CDR3 bases: TGCAGTGCCGCTTCAGGGGTTCGGACAGATACGCAGTATTTT. Amino acid sequence: CSAASGVRTDTQYF.